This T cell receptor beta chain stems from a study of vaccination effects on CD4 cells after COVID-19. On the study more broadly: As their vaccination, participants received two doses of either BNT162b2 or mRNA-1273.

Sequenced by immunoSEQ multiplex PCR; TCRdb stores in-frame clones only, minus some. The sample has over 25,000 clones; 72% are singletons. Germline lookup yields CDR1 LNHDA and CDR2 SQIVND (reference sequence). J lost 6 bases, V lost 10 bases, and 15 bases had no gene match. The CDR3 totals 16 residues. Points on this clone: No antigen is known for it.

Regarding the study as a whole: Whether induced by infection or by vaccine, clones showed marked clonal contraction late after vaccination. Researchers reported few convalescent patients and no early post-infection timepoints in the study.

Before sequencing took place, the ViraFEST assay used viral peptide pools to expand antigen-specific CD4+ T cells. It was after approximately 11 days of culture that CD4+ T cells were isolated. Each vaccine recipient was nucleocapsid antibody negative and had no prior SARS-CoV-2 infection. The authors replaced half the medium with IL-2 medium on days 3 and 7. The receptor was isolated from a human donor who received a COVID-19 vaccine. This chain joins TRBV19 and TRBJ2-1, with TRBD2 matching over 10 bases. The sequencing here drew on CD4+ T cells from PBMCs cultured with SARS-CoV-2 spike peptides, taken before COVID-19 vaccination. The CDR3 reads CATLDRVSGRANEQFF. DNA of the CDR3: TGTGCCACTTTGGACAGGGTAAGCGGGAGGGCCAATGAGCAGTTCTTC.